This T cell receptor (beta chain) was captured by sequencing in a study of blood T cell repertoires in COVID-19 (dated by TCRdb to about 2020). A note on the overall study: Collaborator samples came from the United States, Italy and Spain and covered acute and convalescent phases of COVID-19. The prospective study material was composed of cDNA or gDNA derived from T cells, B-cell-depleted T cells, or PBMCs. Subjects who had been exposed to COVID-19, were actively infected with it, or had recovered from it provided the deeply sampled blood TCRbeta repertoires that made up the dataset. The repertoires were released in a freely available public database meant as a resource for research on the immune response to SARS-CoV-2. Samples were obtained from the ongoing ImmuneRACE study (first 160 participants) and from about 1,300 subjects provided by 6 global collaborators. Nearly every sample came with metadata listing a de-identified subject ID, COVID-19 status, age in years and sex. Where HLA class I and class II types were available, the types were taken from metadata supplied by the sample provider, not from assay-based typing. The study at large found these results: Clinical and demographic metadata were provided uncurated, with the amount varying by source and participant.

As concerns this clone: There is no known antigen for this receptor. Within one base of it there is no much larger clone, and no base qualities were kept.

Participants in the prospective study were enrolled through a virtual design, were aged roughly 18 to 90 years, and lived in approximately 24 United States geographic areas. To assign participants to cohorts, the prospective study relied on clinical history that participants themselves reported in a screening survey and a study questionnaire. In the prospective study, mobile phlebotomists collected whole blood, serum and a nasopharyngeal or oropharyngeal swab from each participant. Over a roughly two-month period, participants in the prospective study had the option of providing additional blood draws and questionnaires. Prospective study blood samples were shipped either frozen or at room temperature before DNA extraction. The immunoSEQ Assay, a bias-controlled multiplex PCR, was used to amplify TCRbeta CDR3 regions from genomic DNA. The paper's data handling went like this. Within the assay, amplification of reference gene primers was used to estimate how many nucleated cells each sample contained. Sequence reads were collapsed and filtered to measure the absolute abundance of every unique TCRbeta CDR3 rearrangement. For each sample, productive Simpson clonality was calculated by taking the square root of Simpson's diversity index across productive rearrangements. TCRdb took over this immuneACCESS table, retaining in-frame rearrangements with V and J assigned. Such tables are incomplete; in checked studies, under half of the missing clones stem from an unresolved V gene, and the remainder is unexplained. V and J calls plus clone size are reproduced from that table; the DNA served to infer D and trimming. This sample holds 300,000 to 500,000 clones; around 87% were observed only once. The top ten constitute approximately 1% of the sample.

The clonotype was recovered from a woman aged 30 to 39 with acute COVID-19. The material sequenced was PBMCs or T cells enriched from blood (not recorded which).

This receptor carries the CDR3 CASSLEALAGAYEQYF. In nucleotide form, the sequence is TGCGCCAGCAGCTTGGAGGCACTAGCGGGGGCCTACGAGCAGTACTTC. Recombination joined TRBV5-1 with TRBJ2-7; 11 bases in the junction line up with TRBD2. The CDR3 measures 16 amino acids from cysteine to phenylalanine. Only the CDR3 part of the read is kept: 48 bases, read in frame from the first base. V loses 0 bases at its end and J loses 2 bases; junction bases beyond the gene matches: 4. Taken from the germline V gene, the CDR1 and CDR2 loops are SGHRS and YFSETQ.